These T cell receptor beta chains were read from a single sample in a study of CD8+CD57+ T cells in acquired aplastic anemia. TCRdb itself ran the reads through MiXCR, one entry per CDR3 protein. Here the sample spans under 150,000 distinct CDR3 sequences, almost 40% being singletons. Sequencing used sorted CD4+, CD8+, or CD8+CD57+ T cells (not recorded which) from PBMCs. The receptors originated from a human donor with aplastic anemia. CDR3s include the opening cysteine and the closing phenylalanine or tryptophan. The D gene is left open where the match is weak. A row's size may be missing; if present it is once, few, many or a size class.

clone_size: few
v_call: TRBV7-2
j_call: TRBJ1-2
d_call: TRBD1
cdr3_nt: TGTGCCAGCAGCCCCACAGGGGGAGGCTACACCTTC
cdr3_aa: CASSPTGGGYTF

clone_size: once
v_call: TRBV15
j_call: TRBJ2-3
d_call: NA
cdr3_nt: TGTGCCACTGCGATCCGTTGGCCCTACGATACGCAGTATTTT
cdr3_aa: CATAIRWPYDTQYF

clone_size: NA
v_call: TRBV2
j_call: TRBJ2-7
d_call: NA
cdr3_nt: TGTGCCCGGGGGAGCGAGGGCAGTAACGAGCAGTACTTC
cdr3_aa: CARGSEGSNEQYF

clone_size: many
v_call: TRBV20-1
j_call: TRBJ1-6
d_call: NA
cdr3_nt: TGCAGTGCTAGCCGTGGGACCGATAATTCACCCCTCCACTTT
cdr3_aa: CSASRGTDNSPLHF

clone_size: NA
v_call: TRBV7-9
j_call: TRBJ1-6
d_call: TRBD1
cdr3_nt: TGTGTCACCGGGGACAGCTATAATCCACCCCTCCACTTT
cdr3_aa: CVTGDSYNPPLHF

clone_size: NA
v_call: TRBV4-2
j_call: TRBJ1-2
d_call: TRBD1
cdr3_nt: TGTGCCAACAGCCCCAAGCCGGGGACAGTCTATGGCTACACCTTC
cdr3_aa: CANSPKPGTVYGYTF

clone_size: many
v_call: TRBV6-4
j_call: TRBJ2-1
d_call: NA
cdr3_nt: TGTGCCAGCAGTGACTCAAGAGGGGATGAGCAGTTCTTC
cdr3_aa: CASSDSRGDEQFF

clone_size: NA
v_call: TRBV3-1
j_call: TRBJ2-3
d_call: NA
cdr3_nt: TGTGCCAGCAGCCAAGTTTCAGTGGGCAGGGCAGATACGCAGTATTTT
cdr3_aa: CASSQVSVGRADTQYF

clone_size: NA
v_call: TRBV11-1
j_call: TRBJ1-2
d_call: TRBD1
cdr3_nt: TGTGCCAGCAGCCCTCCCGGGACAGGGACCCTTTATGGCTACACCTTC
cdr3_aa: CASSPPGTGTLYGYTF

clone_size: few
v_call: TRBV27
j_call: TRBJ1-5
d_call: NA
cdr3_nt: TGTGCCAGCAGGACGAGTCAGGAGGGAAGCAATCAGCCCCAGCATTTT
cdr3_aa: CASRTSQEGSNQPQHF

clone_size: many
v_call: TRBV29-1
j_call: TRBJ1-4
d_call: NA
cdr3_nt: TGCAGCGTTGATGTGGGTCGGGGCCAGAAAAAACTGTTTTTT
cdr3_aa: CSVDVGRGQKKLFF

clone_size: NA
v_call: TRBV18
j_call: TRBJ1-2
d_call: TRBD1
cdr3_nt: TGTGCCAGCTCACTATGGGACAGGGAGGCCTACACCTTC
cdr3_aa: CASSLWDREAYTF

clone_size: NA
v_call: TRBV4-2
j_call: TRBJ2-2
d_call: TRBD2
cdr3_nt: TGTGCCAGCAGCCCTTCAAGCGGGGGGGGAGGCACCGGGGAGCTGTTTTTT
cdr3_aa: CASSPSSGGGGTGELFF

clone_size: NA
v_call: TRBV28
j_call: TRBJ1-1
d_call: NA
cdr3_nt: TGTGCCACCTTCCGAGGTCCGGGGGCTTTCTTT
cdr3_aa: CATFRGPGAFF

clone_size: many
v_call: TRBV20-1
j_call: TRBJ1-5
d_call: NA
cdr3_nt: TGCAGTGCTAGAGATCTGATGGGGGCGACCAACAATCAGCCCCAGCATTTT
cdr3_aa: CSARDLMGATNNQPQHF

clone_size: NA
v_call: TRBV4-3
j_call: TRBJ1-2
d_call: NA
cdr3_nt: TGCGCCAGCAGCGATAAGCAGGGAGTAAATGGCTACACCTTC
cdr3_aa: CASSDKQGVNGYTF

clone_size: few
v_call: TRBV4-3
j_call: TRBJ2-2
d_call: TRBD1
cdr3_nt: TGCGCCAGCAGCCGCCGGACAGGGGTAACCGGGGAGCTGTTTTTT
cdr3_aa: CASSRRTGVTGELFF

clone_size: many
v_call: TRBV7-9
j_call: TRBJ2-1
d_call: NA
cdr3_nt: TGTGCCAGCAGCTTAATGTCGGGGTACAATGAGCAGTTCTTC
cdr3_aa: CASSLMSGYNEQFF

clone_size: NA
v_call: TRBV11-2
j_call: TRBJ2-3
d_call: NA
cdr3_nt: TGTGCCAGCAGCCAAGGACAGCCGACAGATACGCAGTATTTT
cdr3_aa: CASSQGQPTDTQYF

clone_size: few
v_call: TRBV24-1
j_call: TRBJ1-1
d_call: NA
cdr3_nt: TGTGCCACCAGTGATGGGGCTTACACTGAAGCTTTCTTT
cdr3_aa: CATSDGAYTEAFF

clone_size: few
v_call: TRBV14
j_call: TRBJ1-4
d_call: NA
cdr3_nt: TGTGCCAGCAGCCAAAAAGACCTCGGGATTGTTCAGGGGAGGGGAACTAATGAAAAACTGTTTTTT
cdr3_aa: CASSQKDLGIVQGRGTNEKLFF

clone_size: NA
v_call: TRBV11-1
j_call: TRBJ1-2
d_call: TRBD1
cdr3_nt: TGTGCCAGCAGCCCAATCACCGGGACAGGGGGTGGCTATGGCTACACCTTC
cdr3_aa: CASSPITGTGGGYGYTF

clone_size: many
v_call: TRBV9
j_call: TRBJ1-3
d_call: NA
cdr3_nt: TGTGCCAGCAGCGTAGAACAGTTAAGCTCTGGAAACACCATATATTTT
cdr3_aa: CASSVEQLSSGNTIYF

clone_size: NA
v_call: TRBV14
j_call: TRBJ1-2
d_call: NA
cdr3_nt: TGTGCCAGCAGCCCACCCGGCGAGGGAGGGCGACATGGCTACACCTTC
cdr3_aa: CASSPPGEGGRHGYTF

clone_size: NA
v_call: TRBV15
j_call: TRBJ1-5
d_call: NA
cdr3_nt: TGTGCCACCAGCAGAGACAGGTTCCAAAGTCAGCCCCAGCATTTT
cdr3_aa: CATSRDRFQSQPQHF

clone_size: many
v_call: TRBV7-2
j_call: TRBJ2-3
d_call: NA
cdr3_nt: TGTGCCAGCAGCTCCGGGACTTTCCGCACAGATACGCAGTATTTT
cdr3_aa: CASSSGTFRTDTQYF

clone_size: NA
v_call: TRBV7-8
j_call: TRBJ2-1
d_call: TRBD2
cdr3_nt: TGTGCCAGCAGCTCCCCGCTCGGGGGGTTAGCCAATGAGCAGTTCTTC
cdr3_aa: CASSSPLGGLANEQFF

clone_size: many
v_call: TRBV5-5
j_call: TRBJ2-5
d_call: NA
cdr3_nt: TGTGCCAGCAGCTTGGGGGGGGCGGAGACCCAGTACTTC
cdr3_aa: CASSLGGAETQYF

clone_size: many
v_call: TRBV7-2
j_call: TRBJ1-1
d_call: NA
cdr3_nt: TGTGCCAGCAGCTTAGGACGGGGGAGGGGGAACACTGAAGCTTTCTTT
cdr3_aa: CASSLGRGRGNTEAFF

clone_size: many
v_call: TRBV20-1
j_call: TRBJ2-1
d_call: NA
cdr3_nt: TGCAGTGCTAGAGATGGCTCCTACAATGAGCAGTTCTTC
cdr3_aa: CSARDGSYNEQFF

clone_size: many
v_call: TRBV6-1
j_call: TRBJ1-2
d_call: NA
cdr3_nt: TGTGCCAGCAGTGTAGGGTCCGGGGACTTCTATGGCTACACCTTC
cdr3_aa: CASSVGSGDFYGYTF

clone_size: NA
v_call: TRBV28
j_call: TRBJ2-7
d_call: NA
cdr3_nt: TGTGCCCGCAGTTCTTCGAGGGCTTTAGGTTACGAGCAGTACTTC
cdr3_aa: CARSSSRALGYEQYF

clone_size: few
v_call: TRBV28
j_call: TRBJ2-7
d_call: TRBD1
cdr3_nt: TGTGCCTGTAGAGGGGGCGGTTCCTACGAGCAGTACTTC
cdr3_aa: CACRGGGSYEQYF

clone_size: many
v_call: TRBV6-1
j_call: TRBJ2-6
d_call: TRBD1
cdr3_nt: TGTGCCAGCAGCCCTGACAGGGGCTCTGGGGCCAACGTCCTGACTTTC
cdr3_aa: CASSPDRGSGANVLTF

clone_size: NA
v_call: TRBV7-6
j_call: TRBJ2-1
d_call: TRBD2
cdr3_nt: TGTGCCAGCAGTCTAGCGGGGGGGCGTCTCGAGCAGTTCTTC
cdr3_aa: CASSLAGGRLEQFF

clone_size: NA
v_call: TRBV19
j_call: TRBJ2-6
d_call: NA
cdr3_nt: TGTGCCAGTACCCCCCGCGTAGTCGGGGCCAACGTCCTGACTTTC
cdr3_aa: CASTPRVVGANVLTF

clone_size: few
v_call: TRBV10-3
j_call: TRBJ1-1
d_call: NA
cdr3_nt: TGTGCCATTCAACAGGGGAACACTGAAGCTTTCTTT
cdr3_aa: CAIQQGNTEAFF

clone_size: NA
v_call: TRBV24-1
j_call: TRBJ2-3
d_call: NA
cdr3_nt: TGTGCCACCAGTGATCGACCGGCAGATACGCAGTATTTT
cdr3_aa: CATSDRPADTQYF

clone_size: few
v_call: TRBV11-1
j_call: TRBJ1-4
d_call: NA
cdr3_nt: TGTGCCAGCAGCTTATCTACCGGGACCTCGAATGAAAAACTGTTTTTT
cdr3_aa: CASSLSTGTSNEKLFF

clone_size: many
v_call: TRBV11-2
j_call: TRBJ2-3
d_call: NA
cdr3_nt: TGTGCCAGCAGCTTTACTATGGTCGCCACAGATACGCAGTATTTT
cdr3_aa: CASSFTMVATDTQYF

clone_size: NA
v_call: TRBV28
j_call: TRBJ1-1
d_call: NA
cdr3_nt: TGTGCCATCTTTGAAGCTTTCTTT
cdr3_aa: CAIFEAFF

clone_size: NA
v_call: TRBV4-2
j_call: TRBJ2-2
d_call: TRBD2
cdr3_nt: TGTGCCAGCAGCCGCGGACTAGCGGGCAACACCGGGGAGCTGTTTTTT
cdr3_aa: CASSRGLAGNTGELFF

clone_size: NA
v_call: TRBV11-2
j_call: TRBJ2-6
d_call: NA
cdr3_nt: TGTGCCAGCAGCTTATTGGAGGGCCGGTACTCTGGGGCCAACGTCCTGACTTTC
cdr3_aa: CASSLLEGRYSGANVLTF

clone_size: NA
v_call: TRBV15
j_call: TRBJ2-5
d_call: NA
cdr3_nt: TGTGCCACCAGCAGGGACCCGAAGGAGACCCAGTACTTC
cdr3_aa: CATSRDPKETQYF

clone_size: once
v_call: TRBV25-1
j_call: TRBJ2-1
d_call: TRBD1
cdr3_nt: TGTGCCAGCAGCGTAGATACAGGGGGCGTGCAGGAGCAGTTCTTC
cdr3_aa: CASSVDTGGVQEQFF

clone_size: NA
v_call: TRBV19
j_call: TRBJ2-7
d_call: TRBD2
cdr3_nt: TGTGCCAGTAGTATAGGTGGCGGGGGCTCCTACGAGCAGTACTTC
cdr3_aa: CASSIGGGGSYEQYF

clone_size: NA
v_call: TRBV10-3
j_call: TRBJ1-1
d_call: NA
cdr3_nt: TGTGCCATCAGTGCTCCGGGACACCTGAACACTGAAGCTTTCTTT
cdr3_aa: CAISAPGHLNTEAFF

clone_size: many
v_call: TRBV5-1
j_call: TRBJ1-6
d_call: TRBD1
cdr3_nt: TGCGCCAGCAGCTGGGAGCAGGGGGACAGCTCCTATAATTCACCCCTCCACTTT
cdr3_aa: CASSWEQGDSSYNSPLHF

clone_size: many
v_call: TRBV20-1
j_call: TRBJ1-4
d_call: TRBD1
cdr3_nt: TGCAGTGCTAGGATGGGGACAGGGAATGAAAAACTGTTTTTT
cdr3_aa: CSARMGTGNEKLFF

clone_size: few
v_call: TRBV19
j_call: TRBJ2-7
d_call: NA
cdr3_nt: TGTGCCAGCAGTCACTACGAGCAGTACTTC
cdr3_aa: CASSHYEQYF